This TCR beta chain originates from a study of cytomegalovirus exposure and HLA in healthy donors. Study outcomes and limitations: Reported performance of the classifier showed diagnosis of cytomegalovirus status with high specificity and sensitivity. An assumption of roughly uniform sequencing depth across donors underlay the presence/absence analyses. A later analysis found most CMV-associated TCR beta chains apparently HLA-restricted.

Primers for the PCR totalled 60 Vbeta and 13 Jbeta. Under the authors' procedure: Later analysis identified around 85 million unique TCR beta chains, about 10 million shared. Profiled with immunoSEQ multiplex PCR; TCRdb holds only in-frame clones, not every one. D and trimming were read from the DNA, whereas the V and J calls and clone size are those reported in that table. The repertoire has more than 75,000 clones, 75% to 80% of them found once; the top ten carry about 3.8%. The CDR3 has 13 residues. Germline V CDR1 and CDR2: LNHNV, YYDKDF (reference sequence). V was clipped by 2 bases and J by 4 bases, with 8 bases between them. A note on this clone: The target antigen is unknown.

V is TRBV15 and J is TRBJ1-2; D is uncertain. Material for sequencing was PBMCs. The receptor was isolated from a woman in her forties in good health and CMV-seronegative. CDR3 bases: TGTGCCACCAGCAGACGCGGAGGCTATGGCTACACCTTC. Encoded protein: CATSRRGGYGYTF.